The 32 T cell receptor beta chains below all came from one sample that was sequenced in a study of T cells in Graves' hyperthyroidism and ophthalmopathy. Using RNA transcripts as the source, TCR beta CDR3 regions were amplified. The TCR CDR3 first-round RT-PCR relied on the HTBI primer set. TCRdb reprocessed the multiplex PCR reads with MiXCR, giving one entry per CDR3 protein. The data show hundreds of thousands of distinct CDR3 sequences, less than 25% seen once. Sequenced input: blood. These receptors were obtained from a man aged 25-45 years with Graves' ophthalmopathy.

The chain is built from TRBV30 and TRBJ2-7; D perhaps matches TRBD1 (7 bases). Germline V lookup: CDR1 GTSNPN, CDR2 SVGIG (reference sequence). The CDR3 is 14 amino acids. The V end was cut by 4 bases, the J end by 6 bases, with 19 bases between. The CDR3 spells CAWKLAKGAGEQYF. Written as DNA, the CDR3 is TGTGCCTGGAAACTAGCTAAGGGGGCGGGCGAGCAGTACTTC.

CDR3 in amino acids: CASSPPWENIQYF. In nucleotides, the CDR3 is TGTGCCAGCAGCCCCCCTTGGGAAAACATTCAGTACTTC. This chain connects TRBV3-1 to TRBJ2-4, with D unresolved. Trimming cost V 4 bases and J 5 bases, with 9 bases left between them. Germline V gene sequence: CDR1 LGHDT, CDR2 YNNKEL (reference sequence). The CDR3 spans 13 residues.

This clonotype showed up many times. V usage is TRBV5-5 and J usage is TRBJ2-1; a possible D gene is TRBD2 (6 bases). This CDR3 comprises 14 residues. The V end lost 10 bases, the J end lost 1 base, and 15 bases lay between the germline ends. The germline V gene encodes CDR1 SGHKS and CDR2 YYEKEE (reference sequence). CDR3 bases: TGTGCCGCAAGCGTGGAGGGTTCCTACAATGAGCAGTTCTTC. Protein product: CAASVEGSYNEQFF.

This clonotype was seen only a few times. This chain connects TRBV18 to TRBJ2-1; 10 bases fit TRBD1. Germline CDR1 and CDR2: KGHSH and LQKENI. V lost 5 bases and J lost 3; bases outside the gene matches: 4. The CDR3 has 15 amino acids. The DNA for the CDR3 is TGTGCCAGCTCATGGACAGGGGGTATCTACAATGAGCAGTTCTTC. As protein: CASSWTGGIYNEQFF.

The J gene is TRBJ2-6, the V gene TRBV18, with 7 bases fitting TRBD2. V lost 2 bases and J lost 4; bases outside the gene matches: 5. Germline V gives CDR1 KGHSH, CDR2 LQKENI. This CDR3 has 16 residues. The CDR3 protein is CASSPAGATGANVLTF. In DNA, the CDR3 is TGTGCCAGCTCACCAGCGGGAGCAACCGGGGCCAACGTCCTGACTTTC.

The CDR3 bases are TGTGCCAGCAGCGTTTCTTGGACAGGAGGACAAGAGACCCAGTACTTC. This translates into CASSVSWTGGQETQYF. This chain links TRBV9 with TRBJ2-5, with 7 positions matching TRBD1. Germline V gene lookup returns CDR1 SGDLS and CDR2 YYNGEE. Losses at the gene ends were 2 bases for V and 2 bases for J; bases not matched to a gene: 9. This CDR3 spans 16 amino acids.

In its sample, this clonotype was seen a few times. The rearrangement joins TRBV2 to TRBJ1-2; D may be TRBD1 (5 bases). This CDR3 is 19 amino acids long. Deletions cut 8 bases from V and 4 bases from J, with 32 bases between. The V gene's germline CDR1 is SNHLY and CDR2 FYNNEI. DNA of the CDR3: TGTGCCAGCTCCCGGGGCATCGCGGGGAAACGTTTGGCTTTCTATGGCTACACCTTC. Translation gives CASSRGIAGKRLAFYGYTF. The full variable domain, rest sourced from reference TRBV2 and TRBJ1-2, is EPEVTQTPSHQVTQMGQEVILRCVPISNHLYFYWYRQILGQKVEFLVSFYNNEISEKSEIFDDQFSVERPDGSNFTLKIRSTKLEDSAMYFCASSRGIAGKRLAFYGYTFGSGTRLTVV.

This chain uses TRBV20-1 with TRBJ2-5; D gene unclear. V lost 3 bases and J 0 bases, leaving 11 bases between the germline ends. The CDR3 is 14 residues long. The germline CDR1 and CDR2 sequences are DFQATT and SNEGSKA (reference sequence). The CDR3: CSASVEEYQETQYF. CDR3 coding DNA: TGCAGTGCTAGCGTAGAGGAGTACCAAGAGACCCAGTACTTC.

This clonotype was detected ten times or more. The V call is TRBV12-3 or TRBV12-4, the J call TRBJ2-5; 13 nucleotides align to TRBD2. The CDR3 covers 14 residues. V shed 6 bases and J 7 bases; nucleotides not matched to a gene: 5. The CDR3 DNA sequence: TGTGCCAGCAGCCAGGGACTAGCGGGGTGGACCCAGTACTTC. Protein sequence: CASSQGLAGWTQYF.

The J gene is TRBJ2-7, the V gene TRBV24-1; D possibly corresponds to TRBD1 (5 bases). V lost 4 bases and J lost 7, with 16 bases in between. Germline loops: CDR1 KGHDR, CDR2 SFDVKD. The CDR3 totals 14 residues. The CDR3 nucleotides are TGTGCCACCAGTGACCCTGGGGCGGCAGATGAGCAGTACTTC. It specifies CATSDPGAADEQYF.

This rearrangement joins TRBV11-2 to TRBJ2-7, with D tentatively TRBD2 (5 bases). The V end lost 2 bases, the J end lost 1 base, and 18 bases lay between the germline ends. This CDR3 spans 17 amino acids. Germline CDR1 and CDR2: SGHAT and FQNNGV. The CDR3 protein is CASSLRSTGGGSYEQYF. In nucleotides, the CDR3 is TGTGCCAGCAGCTTAAGATCGACGGGCGGAGGTTCCTACGAGCAGTACTTC.

The V call is TRBV7-2, the J call TRBJ2-7; 9 positions match TRBD2. V shed 1 base, J shed 6 bases, and the junction held 10 bases outside the gene matches. This CDR3 is built from 16 residues. Germline CDR1 and CDR2: SGHTA and FQGNSA. The chain's CDR3 is CASSLGSAGGPPEQYF. Written as DNA, the CDR3 is TGTGCCAGCAGCTTAGGGTCTGCGGGAGGGCCGCCCGAGCAGTACTTC.

This clonotype appeared a few times. This rearrangement joins TRBV11-2 to TRBJ1-5; no firm D call. Germline CDR1 reads SGHAT; CDR2 reads FQNNGV. Trimming pared 0 bases from V and 4 bases from J, leaving 7 bases between. The CDR3 has 14 residues. The CDR3 DNA follows: TGTGCCAGCAGCTTAGAGGCAGATAATCAGCCCCAGCATTTT. Its translation: CASSLEADNQPQHF.

In this sample, this clonotype turned up a few times. The J gene is TRBJ1-2, the V gene TRBV25-1; 11 bases map to TRBD1. The CDR3 is 15 amino acids. The V and J ends lost 4 bases and 2 bases, in that order; junction bases with no gene match: 3. Germline values: CDR1 MGHDK, CDR2 SYGVNS. CDR3 DNA: TGTGCCAGCAGTGGAGGGACAGGGGGGAACTATGGCTACACCTTC. This codes for CASSGGTGGNYGYTF.

Only a few counts were recorded for this clonotype. The chain uses TRBV7-8 and TRBJ2-5; D is unclear. Per germline, CDR1 SGHVS and CDR2 FQNEAQ. This CDR3 has 14 residues. Trimming cost V 2 bases and J 0 bases, with 7 bases left between them. The CDR3 loop is CASSLSPYQETQYF. The CDR3 DNA reads TGTGCCAGCAGCTTATCCCCCTACCAAGAGACCCAGTACTTC.

A note on this clonotype: A much larger clone differs by one base, so this may be a read error. The CDR3 end shows no conserved phenylalanine or tryptophan, and so a read error is likely. The chain combines TRBV28 with TRBJ2-7; D is uncertain. Germline V lookup: CDR1 MDHEN, CDR2 SYDVKM. V was shortened by 7 bases and J by 3 bases, with 13 bases between the two germline ends. The CDR3 is 13 residues long. The CDR3 here is CASKDTPSYEQYS. The CDR3 region has the DNA TGTGCCAGCAAGGATACACCTAGCTACGAGCAGTACTCC.

This clonotype was detected a few times. This chain connects TRBV5-1 to TRBJ2-3; 16 bases align to TRBD2. The CDR3 loop spans 19 amino acids. Unmatched junction bases numbered 8, after V lost 2 bases and J lost 2 bases. Germline assignment: CDR1 SGHRS and CDR2 YFSETQ. The CDR3 spells CASSFTGTSGRGPTDTQYF. The DNA for the CDR3 is TGCGCCAGCAGCTTCACCGGGACTAGCGGGAGGGGCCCCACAGATACGCAGTATTTT.

This clonotype was picked up many times. This chain uses TRBV18 with TRBJ1-4, with 9 bases lining up with TRBD1. Germline V gene data show CDR1 as KGHSH and CDR2 as LQKENI. This CDR3 spans 15 amino acids. After removal of 1 base from V and 5 bases from J, the junction contained 2 bases not matched to a gene. The DNA for the CDR3 is TGTGCCAGCTCACCACAGGGACAGGGAAATGAAAAACTGTTTTTT. As protein: CASSPQGQGNEKLFF.

This clonotype showed up just a few times. This chain joins TRBV28 and TRBJ1-4; 8 bases agree with TRBD1. Per the germline V gene, CDR1 is MDHEN and CDR2 is SYDVKM. V gave up 6 bases and J gave up 8 bases; unmatched junction bases: 8. This CDR3 is 14 amino acids long. CDR3 loop: CASRTPTGGEKLFF. In DNA, the CDR3 is TGTGCCAGCAGAACGCCAACAGGGGGAGAAAAACTGTTTTTT.

This clonotype was detected a few times. The chain employs TRBV6-1 and TRBJ2-1, with D tentatively TRBD1 or TRBD2 (6 bases each). Trimming stripped 7 bases from V and 9 bases from J, with 16 bases between. The CDR3 sequence is 13 residues long. Germline-derived CDR1 and CDR2 are MNHNS and SASEGT. The CDR3 protein is CASTQGTGSEQFF. The CDR3, as DNA: TGTGCCAGCACCCAGGGGACTGGCAGTGAGCAGTTCTTC.

This clonotype was detected a few times. The chain is built from TRBV4-1 and TRBJ1-1; weak D call: TRBD1 (6 bases). Germline V gives CDR1 MGHRA, CDR2 YSYEKL. The V and J ends lost 2 bases and 1 base respectively, with 11 bases between them. The CDR3 extends over 15 amino acids. The CDR3 spells CASSQPYRENTEAFF. CDR3 nucleotide sequence: TGCGCCAGCAGCCAACCTTACAGGGAGAACACTGAAGCTTTCTTT.

This clonotype has ten or more counts. The V gene is TRBV20-1, the J gene TRBJ1-4; 7 nucleotides match TRBD1. Losses at the gene ends were 4 bases for V and 6 bases for J; bases not matched to a gene: 8. From germline, CDR1 is DFQATT and CDR2 SNEGSKA (reference sequence). The CDR3 is 14 residues long. The CDR3 DNA follows: TGCAGTGCTATCAGACAGGGCATAGATGAAAAACTGTTTTTT. Translating it yields CSAIRQGIDEKLFF.

The chain employs TRBV27 and TRBJ2-5; D may be TRBD2 (5 bases). Deletions cut 2 bases from V and 2 bases from J, with 12 bases between. This CDR3 spans 15 amino acids. Germline V CDR1 and CDR2: MNHEY, SMNVEV (reference sequence). In DNA form, the CDR3 reads TGTGCCAGCAGTTTAAACGGGGTCGTACAAGAGACCCAGTACTTC. Its translation: CASSLNGVVQETQYF.

This clonotype was picked up a small number of times. The chain has TRBV9 and TRBJ1-3; 7 bases line up with TRBD1. V was clipped by 3 bases and J by 0 bases; unmatched bases: 6. The CDR3 covers 16 residues. The germline gives CDR1 SGDLS, CDR2 YYNGEE. The CDR3 nucleotides are TGTGCCAGCAGCGCACGGGACAGTATCTCTGGAAACACCATATATTTT. Translated, it gives CASSARDSISGNTIYF.

This clonotype was recorded only once. With a much larger clone just one base away, this may be a read error. This chain connects TRBV14 to TRBJ2-1, with D uncertain. Looked up from germline, CDR1 is SGHDN and CDR2 is FVKESK. V gave up 0 bases and J gave up 6 bases, with 3 bases separating them. The CDR3 sequence is 12 residues long. The CDR3 region is CASSQDINEQFF. CDR3 nucleotides: TGTGCCAGCAGCCAAGACATCAATGAGCAGTTCTTC.

This clonotype was recorded at least ten times. V gene TRBV5-1 combines with J gene TRBJ1-4; 7 bases map to TRBD1. Losses at the gene ends were 0 bases for V and 5 bases for J; bases not matched to a gene: 7. The CDR3 spans 16 residues. Per the germline V gene, CDR1 is SGHRS and CDR2 is YFSETQ. CDR3 loop: CASSLVRTQGNEKLFF. CDR3 bases: TGCGCCAGCAGCTTGGTCCGAACACAGGGGAATGAAAAACTGTTTTTT.

The gene calls are TRBV14 and TRBJ2-3; 7 nucleotides line up with TRBD2. Trimming took 4 bases from V and 5 from J; bases not matched to a gene: 15. The CDR3 has 17 amino acids. CDR1 SGHDN and CDR2 FVKESK come from the germline V gene. As DNA, the CDR3 is TGTGCCAGCAGCCTATCTGGGAGGGAACGCTCGGGAGATACGCAGTATTTT. It yields the protein CASSLSGRERSGDTQYF. Drawing the rest from reference TRBV14 and TRBJ2-3, the complete variable domain is EAGVTQFPSHSVIEKGQTVTLRCDPISGHDNLYWYRRVMGKEIKFLLHFVKESKQDESGMPNNRFLAERTGGTYSTLKVQPAELEDSGVYFCASSLSGRERSGDTQYFGPGTRLTVL.

This clonotype was seen ten or more times. This rearrangement joins TRBV3-1 to TRBJ1-2; 7 bases are a match to TRBD1. The CDR3 runs to 14 residues. J lost 4 bases, V lost 4 bases, and 6 bases had no gene match. CDR1 is LGHDT and CDR2 is YNNKEL in the germline V gene (reference sequence). CDR3 in DNA: TGTGCCAGCAGCCTGGGGACAGAGGGCTATGGCTACACCTTC. Protein: CASSLGTEGYGYTF.

This clonotype has a count of ten or more. The gene calls are TRBV6-2 or TRBV6-3 and TRBJ2-5; 11 positions match TRBD2. The trim removed 5 bases at V and 5 bases at J, leaving 7 bases unmatched. Germline assignment: CDR1 MNHEY and CDR2 SVGEGT. CDR3 length: 15 residues. This chain's CDR3 is CASSETSGRTETQYF. DNA of the CDR3: TGTGCCAGCAGTGAAACTAGCGGGAGAACCGAGACCCAGTACTTC.

This clonotype was counted only a few times. This rearrangement joins TRBV28 to TRBJ1-3; maybe TRBD1 (6 bases). V lost 6 bases, J lost 0 bases, and 15 bases lay in between. This CDR3 is built from 16 residues. Germline CDR1 and CDR2: MDHEN and SYDVKM. CDR3: CASSSPGQISGNTIYF. The CDR3, as DNA: TGTGCCAGCAGCTCGCCGGGACAAATCTCTGGAAACACCATATATTTT. Supplemented by reference TRBV28 and TRBJ1-3, the full variable domain reads DVKVTQSSRYLVKRTGEKVFLECVQDMDHENMFWYRQDPGLGLRLIYFSYDVKMKEKGDIPEGYSVSREKKERFSLILESASTNQTSMYLCASSSPGQISGNTIYFGEGSWLTVV.

The chain carries TRBV12-3 or TRBV12-4 and TRBJ2-5, with a weak D call TRBD2 (7 bases). Trimming removed 6 bases at V and 5 bases at J, with 19 bases between. The CDR3 spans 15 residues. The CDR3 DNA sequence: TGTGCCAGCAGCCCTGTTGGGGGGGCCGCGGAGACCCAGTACTTC. Its protein product is CASSPVGGAAETQYF.

This clonotype was seen at least ten times. The chain combines TRBV11-2 with TRBJ2-7, with TRBD2 identical over 10 bases. The J segment lost 0 bases and the V segment lost 2 bases, leaving 10 bases of the junction unmatched. The germline gives CDR1 SGHAT, CDR2 FQNNGV. The CDR3 has 18 amino acids. This CDR3 is CASSLPELAGQISYEQYF. Here the CDR3 DNA reads TGTGCCAGCAGCTTACCGGAACTAGCGGGACAAATCTCCTACGAGCAGTACTTC.